This T cell receptor beta chain was documented in a study of T cells after yellow fever vaccination. MiXCR, run by TCRdb on the 5' RACE reads, gives a single entry per CDR3 protein. The table lists under 30,000 distinct CDR3 sequences, more than 5% of them singletons. This clonotype has ten or more counts. The germline CDR1 and CDR2 sequences are SQVTM and ANQGSEA. CDR3 length: 13 residues. With 5 bases removed from V and 5 bases from J, the gap between germline ends came to 14 bases. The V call is TRBV29-1, the J call TRBJ2-3; D call uncertain. The sequence came from a young man who received the YFV17D yellow fever vaccine. The material was CD8+ T cells sorted from PBMCs, obtained 10 days after the yellow fever booster vaccination. CDR3 coding DNA: TGCAGCGTTTCCGAGAGAGTCCGAGATACGCAGTATTTT. It is translated as CSVSERVRDTQYF.